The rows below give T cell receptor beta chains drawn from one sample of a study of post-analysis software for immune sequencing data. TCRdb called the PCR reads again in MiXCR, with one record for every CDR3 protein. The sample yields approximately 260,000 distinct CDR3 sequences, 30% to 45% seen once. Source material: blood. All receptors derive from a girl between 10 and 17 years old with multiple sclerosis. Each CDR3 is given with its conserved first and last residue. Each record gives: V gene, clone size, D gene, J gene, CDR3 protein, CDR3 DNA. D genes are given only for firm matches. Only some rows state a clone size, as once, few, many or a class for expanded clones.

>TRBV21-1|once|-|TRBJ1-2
CASSSVGSLGYTF
TGTGCCAGCAGCTCGGTAGGATCGTTAGGCTACACCTTC
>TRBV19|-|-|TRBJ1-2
CASSIGEIYGYTF
TGTGCCAGTAGTATCGGGGAGATCTATGGCTACACCTTC
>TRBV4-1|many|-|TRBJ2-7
CASSPRVGAGEQYF
TGCGCCAGCAGCCCAAGGGTGGGGGCGGGCGAGCAGTACTTC
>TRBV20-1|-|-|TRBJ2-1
CSARDRTPYNEQFF
TGCAGTGCTAGAGATCGGACACCCTACAATGAGCAGTTCTTC
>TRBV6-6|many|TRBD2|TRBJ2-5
CASSYSTSGVRETQYF
TGTGCCAGCAGTTACTCGACGAGCGGGGTGAGGGAGACCCAGTACTTC
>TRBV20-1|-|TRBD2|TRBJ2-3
CSVCRLAGGGGDTQYF
TGCAGTGTTTGCCGTCTAGCGGGAGGCGGCGGAGATACGCAGTATTTT
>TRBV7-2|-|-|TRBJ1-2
CASSLDPRGQGYTF
TGTGCCAGCAGCTTAGATCCGCGGGGGCAAGGCTACACCTTC
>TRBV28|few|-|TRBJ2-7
CASSGWRWYEQYF
TGTGCCAGCAGTGGCTGGAGGTGGTACGAGCAGTACTTC
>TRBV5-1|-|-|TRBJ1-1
CASSLAGGANTEAFF
TGCGCCAGCAGCTTGGCGGGGGGGGCGAACACTGAAGCTTTCTTT
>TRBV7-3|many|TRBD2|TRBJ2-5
CASSLTGTSGTQYF
TGTGCCAGCAGCCTAACCGGGACTAGCGGGACCCAGTACTTC
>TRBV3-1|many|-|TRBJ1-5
CASSSGGRGLVGPQHF
TGTGCCAGCAGTTCCGGGGGGAGAGGGTTGGTAGGACCCCAGCATTTT
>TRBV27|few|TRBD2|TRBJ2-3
CASSSLWRGGQRDTQYF
TGTGCCAGCAGTTCCCTCTGGCGGGGGGGCCAAAGAGATACGCAGTATTTT
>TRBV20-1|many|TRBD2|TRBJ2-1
CSSAGTSGEQFF
TGCAGCAGTGCCGGGACTAGCGGTGAGCAGTTCTTC
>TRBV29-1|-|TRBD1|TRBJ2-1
CSVVVRDRSYNEQFF
TGCAGCGTTGTGGTCCGGGACAGGTCCTACAATGAGCAGTTCTTC
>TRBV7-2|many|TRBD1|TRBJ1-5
CASSLASWTGNQPQHF
TGTGCCAGCAGCTTAGCCTCCTGGACAGGGAATCAGCCCCAGCATTTT
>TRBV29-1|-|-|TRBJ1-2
CSVENGRGDGYTF
TGCAGCGTTGAAAACGGGCGAGGAGATGGCTACACCTTC
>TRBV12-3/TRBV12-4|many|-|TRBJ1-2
CASSLGRHYGYTF
TGTGCCAGCAGTTTAGGCAGGCACTATGGCTACACCTTC
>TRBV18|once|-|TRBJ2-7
CASSPGTEIGEQYF
TGTGCCAGCTCACCAGGGACGGAGATCGGAGAGCAGTACTTC
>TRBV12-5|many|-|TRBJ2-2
CASGPGQNTGELFF
TGTGCTAGTGGTCCAGGGCAGAACACCGGGGAGCTGTTTTTT
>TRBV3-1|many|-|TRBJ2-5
CASSQDRRGGRKETQYF
TGTGCCAGCAGCCAAGATCGGAGAGGTGGGAGAAAAGAGACCCAGTACTTC
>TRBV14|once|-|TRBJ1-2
CASSQGWQLDGDYGYTF
TGTGCCAGCAGCCAAGGTTGGCAATTAGACGGGGACTATGGCTACACCTTC
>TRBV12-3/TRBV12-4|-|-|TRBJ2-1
CASSRGLGGHEQFF
TGTGCCAGCAGCAGAGGACTAGGGGGCCATGAGCAGTTCTTC
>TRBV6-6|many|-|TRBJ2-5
CASSSRRDYQETQYF
TGTGCCAGCAGTTCCCGTCGGGACTACCAAGAGACCCAGTACTTC
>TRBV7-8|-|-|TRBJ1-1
CASSAQMVNTEAFF
TGTGCCAGCAGCGCTCAGATGGTGAACACTGAAGCTTTCTTT
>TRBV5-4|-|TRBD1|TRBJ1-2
CASSLGDRESNYGYTF
TGTGCCAGCAGCTTGGGGGACAGGGAATCTAACTATGGCTACACCTTC
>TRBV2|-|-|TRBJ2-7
CASSSKYEQYF
TGTGCCAGCAGTTCCAAGTACGAGCAGTACTTC
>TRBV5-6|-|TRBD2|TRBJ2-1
CASSLGVSGGSYEQFF
TGTGCCAGCAGCTTGGGAGTTAGCGGGGGCAGTTATGAGCAGTTCTTC
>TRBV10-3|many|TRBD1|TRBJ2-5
CAISDRGWETQYF
TGTGCCATCAGCGACAGGGGGTGGGAGACCCAGTACTTC
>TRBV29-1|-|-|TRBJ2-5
CSVEYSKETQYF
TGCAGCGTTGAATACTCCAAAGAGACCCAGTACTTC
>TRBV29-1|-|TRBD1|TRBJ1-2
CSVGLGRGRGYTF
TGCAGCGTTGGGCTAGGCAGGGGGCGAGGCTACACCTTC
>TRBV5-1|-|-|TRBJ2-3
CARREDTQYF
TGCGCCAGAAGGGAGGATACGCAGTATTTT
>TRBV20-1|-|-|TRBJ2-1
CGAWRAGYNEQFF
TGCGGTGCCTGGCGCGCGGGGTACAATGAGCAGTTCTTC
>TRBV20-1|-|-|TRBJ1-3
CSARGPTGPGNTIYF
TGCAGTGCTAGAGGACCGACAGGACCTGGAAACACCATATATTTT
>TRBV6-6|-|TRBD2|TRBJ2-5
CASSHGASGRVEQYF
TGTGCCAGCAGCCACGGGGCTAGCGGGAGAGTTGAGCAGTACTTC
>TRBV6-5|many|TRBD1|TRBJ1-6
CASKTGDSPLHF
TGTGCCAGCAAAACAGGGGATTCACCCCTCCACTTT
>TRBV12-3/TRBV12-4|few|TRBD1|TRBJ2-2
CASREETGGNGELFF
TGTGCCAGCAGGGAGGAGACAGGGGGCAACGGGGAGCTGTTTTTT
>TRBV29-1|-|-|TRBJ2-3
CSANRASTDTQYF
TGCAGCGCTAACAGGGCTAGCACAGATACGCAGTATTTT
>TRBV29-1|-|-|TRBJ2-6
CSVVGAGSGANVLTF
TGCAGCGTTGTGGGGGCGGGTTCTGGGGCCAACGTCCTGACTTTC
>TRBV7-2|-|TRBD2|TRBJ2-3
CASSLGLAVSGDTQYF
TGTGCCAGCAGCTTAGGACTAGCGGTGTCTGGCGATACGCAGTATTTT
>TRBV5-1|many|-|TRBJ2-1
CASSLGFRNEQFF
TGCGCCAGCAGCTTGGGCTTCCGCAATGAGCAGTTCTTC
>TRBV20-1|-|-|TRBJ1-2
CSAAGALEWFGYTF
TGCAGTGCGGCAGGGGCCCTTGAGTGGTTTGGCTACACCTTC
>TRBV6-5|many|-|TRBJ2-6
CASSYGWNSGANVLTF
TGTGCCAGCAGTTACGGGTGGAACTCTGGGGCCAACGTCCTGACTTTC
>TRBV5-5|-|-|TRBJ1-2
CASSHVGQRRGYTF
TGTGCCAGCAGCCATGTCGGCCAAAGGCGGGGCTACACCTTC
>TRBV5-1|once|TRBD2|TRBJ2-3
CASGLAGRGGPDTQYF
TGCGCCAGCGGCTTGGCCGGGCGGGGGGGGCCAGATACGCAGTATTTT
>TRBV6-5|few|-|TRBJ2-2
CASSSSDWNTGELFF
TGTGCCAGCAGTTCGTCGGACTGGAACACCGGGGAGCTGTTTTTT
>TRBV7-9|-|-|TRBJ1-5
CASSLVVSRGGGNQPQHF
TGTGCCAGCAGCTTAGTAGTCAGCCGAGGTGGGGGGAATCAGCCCCAGCATTTT
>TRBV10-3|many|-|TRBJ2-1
CAISENGEYNEQFF
TGTGCCATCAGTGAGAATGGGGAATACAATGAGCAGTTCTTC
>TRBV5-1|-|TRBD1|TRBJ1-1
CASSWDRGLEAFF
TGCGCCAGCAGCTGGGACAGGGGCCTTGAAGCTTTCTTT
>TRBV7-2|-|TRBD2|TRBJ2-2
CASSPPGLAGPTGELFF
TGTGCCAGCAGCCCGCCTGGACTAGCGGGACCCACCGGGGAGCTGTTTTTT
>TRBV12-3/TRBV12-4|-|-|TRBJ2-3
CASSFGSYTDTQYF
TGTGCCAGCAGTTTCGGCAGCTACACAGATACGCAGTATTTT
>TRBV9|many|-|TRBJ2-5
CASSTLGERETQYF
TGTGCCAGCAGCACTTTAGGGGAACGAGAGACCCAGTACTTC
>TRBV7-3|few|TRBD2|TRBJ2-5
CASSPGLAGANEQYF
TGTGCCAGCAGCCCGGGACTAGCGGGAGCTAATGAGCAGTACTTC
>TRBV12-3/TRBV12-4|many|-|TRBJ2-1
CASSRLVNHEQFF
TGTGCCAGCAGTCGACTAGTCAACCATGAGCAGTTCTTC
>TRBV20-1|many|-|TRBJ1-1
CSARNRLNTEAFF
TGCAGTGCTAGGAACAGGCTGAACACTGAAGCTTTCTTT
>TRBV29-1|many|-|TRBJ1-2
CSVKESFFGYTF
TGCAGCGTTAAGGAATCGTTCTTCGGCTACACCTTC